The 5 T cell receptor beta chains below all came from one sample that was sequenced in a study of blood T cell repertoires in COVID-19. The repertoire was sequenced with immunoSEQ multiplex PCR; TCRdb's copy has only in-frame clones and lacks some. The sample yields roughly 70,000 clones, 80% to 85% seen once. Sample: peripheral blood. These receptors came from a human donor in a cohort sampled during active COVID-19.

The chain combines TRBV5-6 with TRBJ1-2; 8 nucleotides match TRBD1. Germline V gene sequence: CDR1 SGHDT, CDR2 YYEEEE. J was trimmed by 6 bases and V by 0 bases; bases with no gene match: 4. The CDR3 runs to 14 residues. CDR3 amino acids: CASSLGQGADGYTF. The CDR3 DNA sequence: TGTGCCAGCAGCTTGGGGCAGGGGGCAGATGGCTACACCTTC.

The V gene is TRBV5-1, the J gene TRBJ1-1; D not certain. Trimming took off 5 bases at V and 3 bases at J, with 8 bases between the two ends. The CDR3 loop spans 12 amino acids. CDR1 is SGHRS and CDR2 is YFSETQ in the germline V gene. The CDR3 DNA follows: TGCGCCAGCAGGGCAGGCGACACTGAAGCTTTCTTT. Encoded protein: CASRAGDTEAFF.

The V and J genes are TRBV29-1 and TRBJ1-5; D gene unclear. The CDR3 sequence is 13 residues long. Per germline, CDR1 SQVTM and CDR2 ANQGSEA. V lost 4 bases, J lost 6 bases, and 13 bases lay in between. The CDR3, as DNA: TGCAGCGTTGCAGACAACAGTTTTCAGCCCCAGCATTTT. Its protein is CSVADNSFQPQHF. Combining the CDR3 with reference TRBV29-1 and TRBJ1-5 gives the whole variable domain SAVISQKPSRDICQRGTSLTIQCQVDSQVTMMFWYRQQPGQSLTLIATANQGSEATYESGFVIDKFPISRPNLTFSTLTVSNMSPEDSSIYLCSVADNSFQPQHFGDGTRLSIL.

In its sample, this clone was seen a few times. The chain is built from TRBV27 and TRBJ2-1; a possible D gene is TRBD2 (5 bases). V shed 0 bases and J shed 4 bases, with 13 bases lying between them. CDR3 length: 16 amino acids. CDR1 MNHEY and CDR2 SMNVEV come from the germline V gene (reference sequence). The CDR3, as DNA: TGTGCCAGCAGTTTATCGGCTCTAGCATCTTACAATGAGCAGTTCTTC. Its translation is CASSLSALASYNEQFF.

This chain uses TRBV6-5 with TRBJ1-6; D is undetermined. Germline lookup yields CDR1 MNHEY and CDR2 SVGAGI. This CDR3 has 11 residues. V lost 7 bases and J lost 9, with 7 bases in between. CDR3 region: CASKYGSPLHF. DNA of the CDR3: TGTGCCAGCAAGTACGGTTCACCCCTCCACTTT.